The 5 T cell receptor beta chains below all came from one sample that was sequenced in a study of T cells after somatic rescue of genetic block. Repertoires were generated with immunoSEQ multiplex PCR, while TCRdb's copy carries only in-frame clones and drops some. The table lists over 9,000 clones, approximately 72% of them singletons. Sequenced input: peripheral blood mononuclear cells (PBMCs). These receptors originate from a boy aged 10-17 years.

The chain uses TRBV7-3 and TRBJ1-6; perhaps TRBD1 as D (5 bases). CDR1 SGHTA and CDR2 FQGTGA come from the germline V gene. V was pared by 3 bases and J by 10 bases, with 10 bases between. CDR3 length equals 13 residues. Here the CDR3 reads CASSLGRESPLHF. The CDR3 nucleotides read TGTGCCAGCAGCTTGGGCAGGGAATCACCCCTCCACTTT.

The chain uses TRBV19 and TRBJ1-3; D is unresolved. Germline V gives CDR1 LNHDA, CDR2 SQIVND (reference sequence). The length of the CDR3 is 14 residues. V gave up 7 bases and J gave up 0 bases, with 10 bases separating them. Here the CDR3 DNA reads TGTGCCAGTACCCCTATAGCCTCTGGAAACACCATATATTTT. Translation: CASTPIASGNTIYF.

The chain links TRBV12-2 to TRBJ2-3; the tabulated D call, TRBD1, remains unverified against the DNA. TRBV12-2 is described as a pseudogene. The CDR3 sequence is 16 residues long. CDR3 residues: CASRTRTGRITDTQYF. The CDR3 DNA follows: TGTGCAAGTCGCACCCGGACAGGCCGAATCACAGATACGCAGTATTTT.

This chain connects TRBV7-8 to TRBJ2-1; perhaps TRBD2 as D (5 bases). The CDR3 sequence is 14 residues long. CDR1 and CDR2 (germline): SGHVS, FQNEAQ. Trimming shortened V by 2 bases and J by 5 bases, and 10 bases separated the two germline ends. The CDR3 protein is CASSLLRGNNEQFF. The CDR3 nucleotides read TGTGCCAGCAGCTTATTACGGGGAAACAATGAGCAGTTCTTC.

This clone is categorized as medium-sized (0.01 to 0.1%). The chain has TRBV21-1 and TRBJ2-7; the table's D call of TRBD1 was not tested on the DNA. TRBV21-1 has pseudogene status. The CDR3 length is 16 residues. The CDR3 region has the DNA TGTGCCAGCAGCAAAGTTTGTCAGGGATCCTCCTACGAGCAGTACTTC. This sequence encodes CASSKVCQGSSYEQYF.